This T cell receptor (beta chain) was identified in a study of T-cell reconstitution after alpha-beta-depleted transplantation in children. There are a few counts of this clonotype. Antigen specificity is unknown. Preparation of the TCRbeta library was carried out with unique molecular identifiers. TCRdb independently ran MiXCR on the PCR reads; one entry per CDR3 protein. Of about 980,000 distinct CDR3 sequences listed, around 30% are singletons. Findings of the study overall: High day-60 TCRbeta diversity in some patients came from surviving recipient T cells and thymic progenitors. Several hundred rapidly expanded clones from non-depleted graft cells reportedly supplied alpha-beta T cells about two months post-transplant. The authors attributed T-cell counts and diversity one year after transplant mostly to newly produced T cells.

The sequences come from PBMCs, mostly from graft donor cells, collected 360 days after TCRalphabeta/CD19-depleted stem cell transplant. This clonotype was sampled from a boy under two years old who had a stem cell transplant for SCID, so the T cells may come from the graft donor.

CDR3 sequence: CSVLRDKRAEAFF. The CDR3 DNA follows: TGCAGCGTGCTACGGGACAAACGGGCTGAAGCTTTCTTT. The chain has TRBV29-1 and TRBJ1-1; D may be TRBD1 (6 bases). CDR3 length: 13 amino acids. The germline V gene has CDR1 SQVTM and CDR2 ANQGSEA. V lost 6 bases and J lost 6, with 17 bases in between.